Below, 32 T cell receptor beta chains from the same sample are listed, as sequenced in a study of OX40 agonist ivuxolimab in advanced cancers. Libraries were made using the immunoSEQ multiplex PCR assay. The source is immuneACCESS, and TCRdb retained only in-frame sequences with V and J called. Part of the clones is not carried over; for the studies checked, unresolved V genes explain less than half of this, and the remainder is unexplained. For this sample there are 50,000 to 65,000 clones; around 90% appear just once. Of the sample, under 0.85% falls within the top ten clones. This specimen consisted of CD4+ or CD8+ T cells sorted from blood, obtained in a trial of the OX40 agonist ivuxolimab. The source of these receptors is an adult with an advanced solid tumor such as melanoma, head and neck, liver or kidney cancer.

V usage is TRBV2 and J usage is TRBJ2-1; no reliable D call. Between the trimmed V and J ends, which lost 5 bases and 5 bases, there was a span of 4 bases. The CDR3 totals 11 residues. CDR1 is SNHLY, CDR2 FYNNEI, per germline. This chain's CDR3 is CASSLNNEQFF. CDR3 DNA: TGTGCCAGCAGTCTAAACAATGAGCAGTTCTTC.

The J gene is TRBJ2-3, the V gene TRBV5-1, with 11 positions matching TRBD1. The trim removed 0 bases at V and 6 bases at J, leaving 6 bases unmatched. The CDR3 is 16 residues long. Per germline, CDR1 SGHRS and CDR2 YFSETQ. This CDR3 is CASSLGGQGASDTQYF. Here the CDR3 DNA reads TGCGCCAGCAGCTTGGGTGGACAGGGGGCGTCGGATACGCAGTATTTT.

This chain joins TRBV6-1 and TRBJ2-2; 9 nucleotides match TRBD1. With V trimmed by 8 bases and J by 5 bases, 0 bases remained unmatched. The CDR3 consists of 12 residues. Germline assignment: CDR1 MNHNS and CDR2 SASEGT. CDR3 in DNA: TGTGCCAGCGACAGGGGGACCGGGGAGCTGTTTTTT. It specifies CASDRGTGELFF.

This rearrangement joins TRBV28 to TRBJ1-3; D ambiguous. Germline values: CDR1 MDHEN, CDR2 SYDVKM. The length of the CDR3 is 15 residues. Between the trimmed V and J ends, which lost 6 bases and 1 base, there was a span of 13 bases. The CDR3: CASRAMGRSGNTIYF. DNA for the CDR3: TGTGCCAGCAGGGCTATGGGGAGATCTGGAAACACCATATATTTT.

Regarding this clone: Mismatch with germline at one junction end may stem from a read error. V gene TRBV7-7 combines with J gene TRBJ2-2; D is tentatively TRBD1 or TRBD2 (5 bases each). CDR1 and CDR2 (germline): SSHAT, FNYEAQ (reference sequence). This CDR3 has 17 residues. In nucleotides, the CDR3 is TGTGCTAGCAGCATAACAGCGGCAGGGACGAACACCGGGGAGCTGTTTTTT. Translated, it gives CASSITAAGTNTGELFF. The full variable domain, completed using reference TRBV7-7 and TRBJ2-2, is GAGVSQSPRYKVTKRGQDVTLRCDPISSHATLYWYQQALGQGPEFLTYFNYEAQPDKSGLPSDRFSAERPEGSISTLTIQRTEQRDSAMYRCASSITAAGTNTGELFFGEGSRLTVL.

V is TRBV2 and J is TRBJ1-6; maybe TRBD1 (6 bases). The germline V gene encodes CDR1 SNHLY and CDR2 FYNNEI. V lost 4 bases, J lost 7 bases, and 14 bases lay in between. The CDR3 totals 15 residues. This chain's CDR3 is CASSAMGTQNSPLHF. The CDR3 nucleotides read TGTGCCAGCAGTGCGATGGGGACACAGAATTCACCCCTCCACTTT.

The rearrangement joins TRBV6-1 to TRBJ1-5; unclear D gene. The germline V gene has CDR1 MNHNS and CDR2 SASEGT. The CDR3 totals 14 residues. Trimming took off 4 bases at V and 0 bases at J, with 7 bases between the two ends. CDR3 in DNA: TGTGCCAGCAGTGCGAAGGATAGCAATCAGCCCCAGCATTTT. Its translation: CASSAKDSNQPQHF.

The V and J genes are TRBV2 and TRBJ1-4, with TRBD1 as a possible D gene (6 bases). Between the trimmed V and J ends, which lost 1 base and 7 bases, there was a span of 13 bases. CDR1 SNHLY and CDR2 FYNNEI come from the germline V gene. The CDR3 spans 15 residues. This chain's CDR3 is CASSEVTGRGEKLFF. The DNA of the CDR3 is TGTGCCAGCAGTGAAGTAACAGGGCGGGGTGAAAAACTGTTTTTT.

The rearrangement links TRBV5-1 to TRBJ1-2, with D hard to call. This CDR3 spans 14 amino acids. Germline values: CDR1 SGHRS, CDR2 YFSETQ. V was trimmed by 4 bases and J by 6 bases, leaving 16 bases between them. CDR3 DNA: TGCGCCAGCAGCCGTAGCGGAGGCGCAGATGGCTACACCTTC. It is translated as CASSRSGGADGYTF.

The V gene is TRBV5-6, the J gene TRBJ2-2; TRBD2 agrees at 7 bases. Germline lookup yields CDR1 SGHDT and CDR2 YYEEEE. The CDR3 is made up of 15 amino acids. J was trimmed by 4 bases and V by 0 bases; bases with no gene match: 3. The CDR3 region is CASSLGLASTGELFF. As DNA, the CDR3 is TGTGCCAGCAGCTTGGGACTAGCTTCCACCGGGGAGCTGTTTTTT.

The sample holds a few counts of this clone. The CDR3 DNA sequence: TGTGCCTGGACACAGGGGGATGATCAGCCCCAGCATTTT. Its protein product is CAWTQGDDQPQHF. The chain employs TRBV30 and TRBJ1-5; 8 bases line up with TRBD1. Germline V lookup: CDR1 GTSNPN, CDR2 SVGIG (reference sequence). V lost 4 bases to trimming and J lost 5 bases; unmatched junction nucleotides: 4. This CDR3 is 13 amino acids long.

This clone has only one observation. This sequence joins TRBV1 and TRBJ2-1; the D call in the table, TRBD2, was not verified against the DNA. TRBV1 is assigned pseudogene status. The CDR3 extends over 16 amino acids. The CDR3 nucleotides are TGCACCAGCAGCCAAGTTAGGCGGACTAGTTACAATGAGCAGTTCTTC. It is translated as CTSSQVRRTSYNEQFF.

In its sample, this clone was seen a few times. The chain links TRBV14 to TRBJ1-1; D is unresolved. CDR1 and CDR2 from the germline V gene are SGHDN and FVKESK. V lost 3 bases and J 2 bases, leaving 7 bases between the germline ends. The CDR3 totals 13 residues. CDR3 bases: TGTGCCAGCAGCCAGAGTTACAACACTGAAGCTTTCTTT. It translates to CASSQSYNTEAFF.

V gene TRBV11-2 combines with J gene TRBJ2-3; D is undetermined. CDR1 is SGHAT and CDR2 is FQNNGV in the germline V gene. The V gene lost 1 base and the J gene lost 3 bases, with 2 bases spanning the gap. This CDR3 has 12 amino acids. In nucleotides, the CDR3 is TGTGCCAGCAGCTTAGGGACAGATACGCAGTATTTT. Protein sequence: CASSLGTDTQYF. The variable domain in full, completed from reference TRBV11-2 and TRBJ2-3, reads EAGVAQSPRYKIIEKRQSVAFWCNPISGHATLYWYQQILGQGPKLLIQFQNNGVVDDSQLPKDRFSAERLKGVDSTLKIQPAKLEDSAVYLCASSLGTDTQYFGPGTRLTVL.

The chain links TRBV5-6 to TRBJ1-5; 7 positions match TRBD1. This CDR3 spans 14 amino acids. Unmatched junction bases numbered 7, after V lost 5 bases and J lost 5 bases. Germline V gene sequence: CDR1 SGHDT, CDR2 YYEEEE. CDR3 region: CASSSGGWDQPQHF. CDR3 nucleotides: TGTGCCAGCAGTTCAGGGGGTTGGGATCAGCCCCAGCATTTT.

This chain links TRBV29-1 with TRBJ1-1; 7 nucleotides match TRBD1. The V and J ends lost 6 bases and 0 bases, in that order; junction bases with no gene match: 4. Germline CDR1 SQVTM, CDR2 ANQGSEA. The CDR3 contains 13 residues. The CDR3 loop reads CSVKGQMNTEAFF. The CDR3 region has the DNA TGCAGCGTCAAGGGACAGATGAACACTGAAGCTTTCTTT. The full variable domain, its missing parts supplied by reference TRBV29-1 and TRBJ1-1, is SAVISQKPSRDICQRGTSLTIQCQVDSQVTMMFWYRQQPGQSLTLIATANQGSEATYESGFVIDKFPISRPNLTFSTLTVSNMSPEDSSIYLCSVKGQMNTEAFFGQGTRLTVV.

This chain joins TRBV28 and TRBJ1-2; 7 bases are a match to TRBD1. Germline CDR1 is MDHEN and CDR2 is SYDVKM. CDR3 length equals 13 residues. V shed 4 bases and J 8 bases; nucleotides not matched to a gene: 7. This chain's CDR3 is CASSWQGVGGYTF. In nucleotides, the CDR3 is TGTGCCAGCAGTTGGCAGGGGGTAGGAGGCTACACCTTC.

The chain carries TRBV28 and TRBJ1-1; D ambiguous. The CDR3 totals 14 residues. V shed 7 bases and J shed 0 bases, with 12 bases lying between them. Germline-derived CDR1 and CDR2 are MDHEN and SYDVKM. The CDR3 nucleotides are TGTGCCAGCATTCGTGGACGGTTGAACACTGAAGCTTTCTTT. Protein: CASIRGRLNTEAFF.

Only one count was recorded for this clone. J is TRBJ1-4 and V is TRBV7-9; the D gene is possibly TRBD1 (5 bases). The CDR3 covers 16 residues. CDR1 and CDR2 (germline): SEHNR, FQNEAQ (reference sequence). V lost 7 bases and J lost 0, with 15 bases in between. CDR3 sequence reads: CASTPTAYATNEKLFF. The DNA of the CDR3 is TGTGCCAGCACCCCGACAGCCTATGCAACTAATGAAAAACTGTTTTTT. The full variable domain, completed using reference TRBV7-9 and TRBJ1-4, is DTGVSQNPRHKITKRGQNVTFRCDPISEHNRLYWYRQTLGQGPEFLTYFQNEAQLEKSRLLSDRFSAERPKGSFSTLEIQRTEQGDSAMYLCASTPTAYATNEKLFFGSGTQLSVL.

The J gene is TRBJ2-7, the V gene TRBV6-5; no firm D call. This CDR3 contains 14 residues. The V end was cut by 8 bases, the J end by 0 bases, with 14 bases between. The V gene's germline CDR1 is MNHEY and CDR2 SVGAGI. Written as DNA, the CDR3 is TGTGCCAGCCGGCTAATGCAGAGCTCCTACGAGCAGTACTTC. As protein: CASRLMQSSYEQYF.

The chain joins TRBV2 to TRBJ1-2, with 9 bases aligning to TRBD1. The V segment lost 5 bases and the J segment 5 bases; nucleotides outside the gene matches: 9. Germline CDR1 is SNHLY and CDR2 is FYNNEI. The CDR3 sequence is 15 residues long. For the CDR3, the DNA is TGTGCCAGCAGTCTTAACCCGACAGGGGGGTATGGCTACACCTTC. The encoded protein is CASSLNPTGGYGYTF.

The chain is built from TRBV27 and TRBJ1-3; D is perhaps TRBD1 (5 bases). This CDR3 contains 15 residues. The V end lost 1 base, the J end lost 4 bases, and 11 bases lay between the germline ends. CDR1 is MNHEY and CDR2 is SMNVEV in the germline V gene (reference sequence). This CDR3 is CASSLYGGRGNTIYF. The CDR3 nucleotides are TGTGCCAGCAGTTTATACGGGGGGAGAGGAAACACCATATATTTT.

The chain is built from TRBV2 and TRBJ1-5; D possibly corresponds to TRBD1 (6 bases). Germline V lookup: CDR1 SNHLY, CDR2 FYNNEI. The CDR3 has 14 amino acids. V was trimmed by 2 bases and J by 7 bases, leaving 12 bases between them. The CDR3 coding sequence is TGTGCCAGCAGTGAACTGGCAGGGGTCCAGCCCCAGCATTTT. This codes for CASSELAGVQPQHF.

The chain links TRBV10-1 to TRBJ2-3; TRBD2 aligns across 10 bases. Per the germline V gene, CDR1 is WNHNN and CDR2 is SYGVQD (reference sequence). V lost 2 bases and J lost 1; bases outside the gene matches: 6. This CDR3 region has 17 residues. CDR3 residues: CASSEPLAGGGTDTQYF. In nucleotides, the CDR3 is TGCGCCAGCAGTGAGCCCTTAGCGGGAGGTGGCACAGATACGCAGTATTTT.

This rearrangement joins TRBV30 to TRBJ1-2, with 7 bases lining up with TRBD1. Germline CDR1 and CDR2: GTSNPN and SVGIG (reference sequence). The CDR3 covers 12 residues. The V gene end was trimmed by 4 bases and the J gene end by 7 bases; junction bases not matched to a gene: 6. Here the CDR3 DNA reads TGTGCCTGGAATCTGCAGGGGGTTGGCTACACCTTC. Translated: CAWNLQGVGYTF. The full variable domain, with the rest looked up from reference TRBV30 and TRBJ1-2, is SQTIHQWPATLVQPVGSPLSLECTVEGTSNPNLYWYRQAAGRGLQLLFYSVGIGQISSEVPQNLSASRPQDRQFILSSKKLLLSDSGFYLCAWNLQGVGYTFGSGTRLTVV.

In its sample, this clone was seen once. Other nucleotide sequences in the sample specify the same CDR3. The rearrangement uses TRBV18 and TRBJ2-1, with 9 bases identical to TRBD2. V gave up 0 bases and J gave up 6 bases; unmatched junction bases: 3. This CDR3 contains 15 residues. Germline V gives CDR1 KGHSH, CDR2 LQKENI. The CDR3 nucleotides are TGTGCCAGCTCACCACCGAGAGCGGGGGGCAATGAGCAGTTCTTC. Its protein is CASSPPRAGGNEQFF.

This chain connects TRBV11-2 to TRBJ2-7, with a tentative D call TRBD2 (7 bases). Per germline, CDR1 SGHAT and CDR2 FQNNGV. The CDR3 totals 15 residues. V lost 0 bases, J lost 7 bases, and 16 bases lay in between. This chain's CDR3 is CASSLDPSRGGEQYF. For the CDR3, the DNA is TGTGCCAGCAGCTTAGATCCCAGCAGGGGAGGGGAGCAGTACTTC.

The chain combines TRBV9 with TRBJ1-4; D is possibly TRBD1 (6 bases). V lost 4 bases and J 1 base, leaving 11 bases between the germline ends. Germline V CDR1 and CDR2: SGDLS, YYNGEE. CDR3 length equals 15 residues. The CDR3 loop is CASSNQGKTNEKLFF. As DNA, the CDR3 is TGTGCCAGCAGCAACCAGGGGAAAACTAATGAAAAACTGTTTTTT. Supplemented by reference TRBV9 and TRBJ1-4, the full variable domain reads DSGVTQTPKHLITATGQRVTLRCSPRSGDLSVYWYQQSLDQGLQFLIQYYNGEERAKGNILERFSAQQFPDLHSELNLSSLELGDSALYFCASSNQGKTNEKLFFGSGTQLSVL.

The rearrangement links TRBV2 to TRBJ1-3, with D unclear. CDR1 and CDR2 (germline): SNHLY, FYNNEI. V was cut by 3 bases and J by 4 bases, with 7 bases left in between. The CDR3 extends over 13 amino acids. The CDR3 DNA is TGTGCCAGCAGTGATGGCCTAGGAAACACCATATATTTT. Protein: CASSDGLGNTIYF.

The genes are TRBV18 and TRBJ2-2; 11 bases match TRBD1. This CDR3 has 15 amino acids. Germline CDR1 is KGHSH and CDR2 is LQKENI. The J segment lost 3 bases and the V segment lost 3 bases, leaving 0 bases of the junction unmatched. This CDR3 reads CASSPGQGDTGELFF. CDR3 sequence (DNA): TGTGCCAGCTCACCGGGACAGGGGGACACCGGGGAGCTGTTTTTT.

The J gene is TRBJ2-3, the V gene TRBV6-5; TRBD1 might be the D (7 bases). The germline V gene encodes CDR1 MNHEY and CDR2 SVGAGI. This CDR3 spans 15 amino acids. Trimming pared 7 bases from V and 2 bases from J, leaving 16 bases between. The CDR3 DNA follows: TGTGCCAGCATGCTACAGGGGAGGAACACAGATACGCAGTATTTT. This sequence encodes CASMLQGRNTDTQYF.

V gene TRBV18 combines with J gene TRBJ1-2; D remains ambiguous. The V and J ends lost 2 bases and 8 bases respectively, with 12 bases between them. Germline assignment: CDR1 KGHSH and CDR2 LQKENI. The CDR3 spans 13 residues. As DNA, the CDR3 is TGTGCCAGCTCACCAGGGGAGAGGACGGGCTACACCTTC. This codes for CASSPGERTGYTF.